The T cell receptor (beta chain) under discussion was sequenced for a study of blood T cell repertoires in COVID-19 (dated by TCRdb to between 2020 and 2021). Study-level background: Samples covering the acute and convalescent phases of COVID-19 were provided by collaborators in the United States, Italy and Spain. The material from the prospective study consisted of cDNA or gDNA derived from T cells, B-cell-depleted T cells, or PBMCs. Deeply sampled blood TCRbeta repertoires from subjects exposed to, actively infected with, or recovered from COVID-19 were included in the dataset. A freely available public database, intended as a resource for researchers studying the immune response to SARS-CoV-2, is where the repertoires were released. The samples were drawn from the first 160 participants of the ongoing ImmuneRACE study and from 1,254 subjects provided by 6 global collaborators. A de-identified subject ID, COVID-19 status, age in years and sex were almost always included in the sample metadata. Where HLA class I and class II types were available, the types were taken from metadata supplied by the sample provider, not from assay-based typing.

Whole blood was collected in K2EDTA tubes by collaborating institutions according to the institutions' own protocols. Collaborator samples were shipped for TCRbeta analysis as frozen whole blood, isolated PBMCs, or DNA extracted from either sample type. Results and caveats for the whole study, not just this receptor: Clinical and demographic metadata were provided uncurated, with the amount varying by source and participant.

TCRbeta CDR3 regions were amplified from genomic DNA using the immunoSEQ Assay, a bias-controlled multiplex PCR. Turning to the authors' computational methods: The number of nucleated cells in each sample was estimated by amplification of reference gene primers within the assay. Sequence reads were collapsed and filtered to measure the absolute abundance of every unique TCRbeta CDR3 rearrangement. Productive Simpson clonality was computed per sample as the square root of Simpson's diversity index over productive rearrangements. TCRdb holds this immuneACCESS table with in-frame rearrangements only. Some clones are missing; in checked studies, unresolved V genes explain under half, and the rest has no known cause. The D gene and trimming were derived from the DNA, and the V and J assignments and clone size from that table. The sample includes 100,000 to 150,000 clones, with over 70% observed a single time. The ten largest clones take up 5.5% to 6% of the sample.

Deletion took 0 bases off V and 3 bases off J, with a span of 12 bases between the germline ends. From the germline V gene (reference sequence), CDR1 is SGHAT and CDR2 is FQDESV. CDR3 length: 16 amino acids, cysteine to phenylalanine. CDR3 DNA is the only sequence kept; it has 48 bases, read in frame from the first base. About this clone: No cognate antigen has been identified for it. No base qualities exist here, and no much larger clone lies one base off it.

The sample consisted of peripheral blood. The TCR originated in an elderly man with active or convalescent COVID-19. The chain was built from TRBV11-1 and TRBJ2-1; perhaps TRBD2 is the D gene, with 6 bases matching. The CDR3 here reads CASSLAGGNIYNEQFF. The nucleotides are TGTGCCAGCAGCTTAGCGGGCGGGAATATCTACAATGAGCAGTTCTTC.